These T cell receptor beta chains were read from a single sample in a study of radiotherapy plus CTLA-4 blockade in lung cancer. TCRdb's copy holds only in-frame clones and misses some; the assay was immunoSEQ multiplex PCR. The sample has approximately 99,000 clones; about 91% are singletons. The sample consisted of peripheral blood, taken from a patient treated with radiotherapy plus ipilimumab. All receptors come from a human donor with non-small cell lung cancer that progressed on radiotherapy plus ipilimumab. CDR3s include the opening cysteine and the closing phenylalanine or tryptophan. D genes are given only for firm matches. Size is stated for part of the rows, as once, few or many counts, or as a class when the clone is expanded.

d_call j_call clone_size v_call cdr3_aa cdr3_nt
- TRBJ2-6 - TRBV27 CASRRGTGMLGANVLTF TGTGCCAGCCGACGGGGCACCGGAATGCTGGGGGCCAACGTCCTGACTTTC
- TRBJ1-5 few TRBV6-6 CASLRSSGNQPQHF TGTGCCAGCCTAAGGAGTAGTGGCAATCAGCCCCAGCATTTT
- TRBJ2-7 - TRBV2 CASSQGLGGEQYF TGTGCCAGCTCACAGGGTTTAGGCGGCGAGCAGTACTTC
- TRBJ2-5 - TRBV5-8 CASSSPAQETQYF TGTGCCAGCAGCTCCCCTGCCCAAGAGACCCAGTACTTC
TRBD2 TRBJ2-1 - TRBV19 CASSIDISGTSGMASYNEQFF TGTGCCAGTAGTATAGATATTTCGGGGACTAGCGGGATGGCGTCCTACAATGAGCAGTTCTTC
- TRBJ2-2 once TRBV7-9 CASSKSAGRTGELFF TGTGCCAGCAGTAAATCAGCGGGTCGAACCGGGGAGCTGTTTTTT
TRBD1 TRBJ2-4 - TRBV11-2 CASSWIKTGEGKNIQYF TGTGCCAGCAGCTGGATTAAGACAGGGGAAGGCAAAAACATTCAGTACTTC
- TRBJ1-1 once TRBV11-2 CASSLDWGGGTEAFF TGTGCCAGCAGCTTAGATTGGGGGGGCGGAACTGAAGCTTTCTTT
TRBD1 TRBJ1-2 - TRBV6-5 CASSGADRGQGYTF TGTGCCAGCAGTGGCGCGGACAGGGGGCAAGGCTACACCTTC
TRBD1 TRBJ2-7 - TRBV2 CASRDTDRVGDEQYF TGTGCCAGCAGGGACACGGACAGGGTTGGGGACGAGCAGTACTTC
- TRBJ1-1 - TRBV18 CASSPPIRTEAFF TGTGCCAGCTCACCACCGATACGCACTGAAGCTTTCTTT
- TRBJ1-3 - TRBV19 CASSISRAGNTIYF TGTGCCAGTAGTATAAGCCGGGCTGGAAACACCATATATTTT
- TRBJ2-7 - TRBV9 CASRGVLGRSGYEQYF TGTGCCAGCAGGGGGGTTTTGGGTCGGAGCGGCTACGAGCAGTACTTC
- TRBJ1-4 - TRBV19 CASSIAGNNEKLFF TGTGCCAGTAGTATCGCAGGGAATAATGAAAAACTGTTTTTT
- TRBJ2-1 - TRBV5-1 CASSPSGRYNEQFF TGCGCCAGCAGCCCCTCCGGGAGATACAATGAGCAGTTCTTC
- TRBJ1-2 - TRBV10-2 CASSEFGIHYGYTF TGCGCCAGCAGTGAATTCGGAATACACTATGGCTACACCTTC
TRBD2 TRBJ2-3 - TRBV12-5 CASGFVGGADTQYF TGTGCTAGTGGTTTTGTGGGGGGGGCAGATACGCAGTATTTT
TRBD1 TRBJ1-4 few TRBV19 CASSLNGQGGSEKLFF TGTGCCAGTAGTCTAAACGGACAGGGGGGTAGTGAAAAACTGTTTTTT
TRBD1 TRBJ2-2 - TRBV18 CASSPQKSGTGLTGELFF TGTGCCAGCTCACCACAGAAATCCGGGACAGGGTTGACCGGGGAGCTGTTTTTT
- TRBJ2-1 - TRBV5-1 CASSWDGWNEQFF TGCGCCAGCAGCTGGGACGGGTGGAATGAGCAGTTCTTC
TRBD1 TRBJ1-5 few TRBV6-5 CASSPRQGHQPQHF TGTGCCAGCAGTCCCCGACAGGGGCATCAGCCCCAGCATTTT
- TRBJ2-5 - TRBV18 CASSLLLDQETQYF TGTGCCAGCTCACTCTTACTCGACCAAGAGACCCAGTACTTC
TRBD2 TRBJ2-1 - TRBV7-8 CASTIMGLVGHNEQFF TGTGCCAGCACCATCATGGGACTAGTTGGTCACAATGAGCAGTTCTTC
TRBD1 TRBJ1-2 - TRBV5-4 CASSLGRGRGYTF TGTGCCAGCAGCTTGGGCAGGGGGCGGGGCTACACCTTC
TRBD2 TRBJ2-5 - TRBV11-3 CASSLGSLAGAPQETQYF TGTGCCAGCAGCTTAGGGTCACTAGCGGGAGCCCCCCAAGAGACCCAGTACTTC
- TRBJ1-1 - TRBV9 CASSVGPGWGPEAFF TGTGCCAGCAGCGTAGGGCCGGGATGGGGGCCTGAAGCTTTCTTT
- TRBJ1-1 - TRBV11-3 CASSLGWVSTEAFF TGTGCCAGCAGCCTGGGGTGGGTGAGCACTGAAGCTTTCTTT
- TRBJ1-5 - TRBV18 CASSRGRSNSNQPQHF TGTGCCAGCTCACGCGGCAGGAGTAATAGCAATCAGCCCCAGCATTTT
TRBD1 TRBJ1-4 - TRBV13 CASSSRGQANEKLFF TGTGCCAGCAGCTCCAGGGGGCAGGCTAATGAAAAACTGTTTTTT
- TRBJ2-3 - TRBV7-9 CASSSGQSTDTQYF TGTGCCAGCAGCTCCGGACAATCCACAGATACGCAGTATTTT
- TRBJ1-3 - TRBV5-1 CASSLNGREGNTIYF TGCGCCAGCAGCTTGAATGGAAGGGAAGGAAACACCATATATTTT
- TRBJ1-1 few TRBV25-1 CASSAQTGFRPAEAFF TGTGCCAGCAGTGCACAGACAGGTTTCCGTCCCGCTGAAGCTTTCTTT
- TRBJ2-1 - TRBV7-9 CASSYGLGGAYNEQFF TGTGCCAGCAGCTACGGGTTGGGTGGGGCCTACAATGAGCAGTTCTTC
TRBD1 TRBJ2-7 - TRBV29-1 CSVAGTGAGEQYF TGCAGCGTTGCGGGGACAGGGGCTGGCGAGCAGTACTTC
TRBD1 TRBJ1-1 - TRBV29-1 CSVEADRATEAFF TGCAGCGTTGAAGCCGACAGGGCCACTGAAGCTTTCTTT
- TRBJ2-1 - TRBV7-9 CASSLGAGWDEQFF TGTGCCAGCAGCTTAGGGGCGGGATGGGATGAGCAGTTCTTC
- TRBJ1-1 few TRBV7-9 CASSPPGGRTEAFF TGTGCCAGCAGCCCCCCGGGGGGTAGAACTGAAGCTTTCTTT
- TRBJ2-2 - TRBV7-9 CASSSGWSGELFF TGTGCCAGCAGTTCCGGCTGGTCCGGGGAGCTGTTTTTT
TRBD2 TRBJ2-1 - TRBV27 CASKGGLAGVGNEQFF TGTGCCAGCAAGGGGGGACTAGCGGGAGTTGGCAATGAGCAGTTCTTC
TRBD2 TRBJ2-1 - TRBV28 CASSLPTSGGPISYNEQFF TGTGCCAGCAGTCTCCCGACTAGCGGAGGCCCTATCTCCTACAATGAGCAGTTCTTC
TRBD2 TRBJ2-7 - TRBV13 CASSLREGLDEQYF TGTGCCAGCAGCTTAAGGGAGGGCCTCGACGAGCAGTACTTC
- TRBJ2-1 - TRBV27 CASSLGNEQFF TGTGCCAGCAGTTTAGGCAATGAGCAGTTCTTC
TRBD2 TRBJ2-3 - TRBV7-9 CASSLDLAGNTDTQYF TGTGCCAGCAGCTTAGACCTAGCGGGAAACACAGATACGCAGTATTTT
- TRBJ2-3 once TRBV6-5 CASFAASTDTQYF TGTGCCAGCTTCGCGGCTAGCACAGATACGCAGTATTTT
- TRBJ1-5 - TRBV27 CASSDLFRPQHF TGTGCCAGCAGCGATCTATTTCGGCCCCAGCATTTT
- TRBJ1-3 - TRBV7-8 CASSLDQFSGNTIYF TGTGCCAGCAGCTTGGATCAGTTCTCTGGAAACACCATATATTTT
- TRBJ2-2 few TRBV2 CASSERRVNTGELFF TGTGCCAGCAGTGAACGTAGGGTGAACACCGGGGAGCTGTTTTTT
TRBD2 TRBJ2-1 - TRBV2 CASSALAGVNEQFF TGTGCCAGCAGTGCCCTAGCGGGAGTCAATGAGCAGTTCTTC
TRBD1 TRBJ1-5 - TRBV19 CASSTQGVVSNQPQHF TGTGCCAGTAGTACGCAGGGGGTGGTTAGCAATCAGCCCCAGCATTTT
- TRBJ2-1 - TRBV4-1 CASSHGPLGNEQFF TGCGCCAGCAGCCACGGGCCCTTAGGAAATGAGCAGTTCTTC
- TRBJ2-7 once TRBV9 CASSVATGYEQYF TGTGCCAGCAGCGTAGCGACAGGCTACGAGCAGTACTTC